A selection of T cell receptor beta chains follows, all from one sample in a study of technical replicates of blood from a handful of donors. Here immunoSEQ multiplex PCR was the method, and the copy in TCRdb shows in-frame clones only, minus some. The sample lists about 85,000 clones, around 94% seen once, with about 0.25% in the top ten. Sequencing was performed on T cells isolated from PBMCs. All receptors come from a human donor in good health. Both conserved end residues are part of each CDR3. Clone size is shown for a subset of rows, as once, few, many or a class of expanded clone.

CDR3aa: CAISDGVGQRNTEAFF
abundance: -
v_gene: TRBV10-3

CDR3aa: CASSQARISGDRSSYEQYF
abundance: once
v_gene: TRBV4-2

CDR3aa: CAISGGLVIPQHF
abundance: -
v_gene: TRBV10-3

CDR3aa: CASISAGRRTYEQYF
abundance: -
v_gene: TRBV2

CDR3aa: CASGDSGRAASGEQYF
abundance: -
v_gene: TRBV4-2

CDR3aa: CASSLKPSGGASRSYNEQFF
abundance: -
v_gene: TRBV5-1

CDR3aa: CASSSDRVAYNEQFF
abundance: -
v_gene: TRBV7-9

CDR3aa: CASSAPSGQSYEQYF
abundance: once
v_gene: TRBV5-4

CDR3aa: CASSVAGGTLAKNIQYF
abundance: -
v_gene: TRBV6-1

CDR3aa: CASIGTGVETQYF
abundance: -
v_gene: TRBV6-5

CDR3aa: CASSPGGRTQLF
abundance: -
v_gene: TRBV18

CDR3aa: CASSVVSGTSHDTQYF
abundance: -
v_gene: TRBV9

CDR3aa: CAISERPSGDTDTQYF
abundance: -
v_gene: TRBV10-3

CDR3aa: CASSSRDRGGEKLFF
abundance: -
v_gene: TRBV11-2

CDR3aa: CASSQQGSTEAFF
abundance: -
v_gene: TRBV18

CDR3aa: CATSRTDQETQYF
abundance: -
v_gene: TRBV6-5

CDR3aa: CASSLGGLAGGNEQFF
abundance: -
v_gene: TRBV5-6

CDR3aa: CASSLRLAALYNEQFF
abundance: -
v_gene: TRBV11-2

CDR3aa: CATSILQGNTGELFF
abundance: -
v_gene: TRBV15

CDR3aa: CASSLRTMNTEAFF
abundance: -
v_gene: TRBV5-5

CDR3aa: CASSFGISYEQYF
abundance: -
v_gene: TRBV27

CDR3aa: CASSENDRGPGTGELFF
abundance: -
v_gene: TRBV6-1

CDR3aa: CASSKWTYGYTF
abundance: -
v_gene: TRBV19

CDR3aa: CASILGTSSSNEQFF
abundance: -
v_gene: TRBV7-9

CDR3aa: CASERTSGSNQPQHF
abundance: -
v_gene: TRBV6-6

CDR3aa: CASGSYEQYF
abundance: -
v_gene: TRBV6-5

CDR3aa: CASSSGTPNYGYTF
abundance: -
v_gene: TRBV5-4

CDR3aa: CASSQLETGIGQPQHF
abundance: -
v_gene: TRBV4-1

CDR3aa: CASSSRTGGNYEQYF
abundance: -
v_gene: TRBV11-3